This is a list of T cell receptor beta chains from one sample in a study of T-cell reconstitution after alpha-beta-depleted transplantation in children. From the PCR reads, TCRdb called clonotypes with MiXCR, one entry per CDR3 protein. The table includes roughly 400,000 distinct CDR3 sequences, roughly 22% detected once. This specimen was PBMCs from the stem cell graft donor, taken from the stem cell graft. The source is a human donor who donated a stem cell graft to a child with acute myeloid leukemia. The CDR3 runs from the conserved cysteine through the conserved F or W. A D gene is named only where the DNA matches it firmly. The size of a clone is reported for some rows only, either as once, few or many, or as a class for expanded clones.

>TRBJ2-1|TRBV10-3|.|few
TGTGCCATCGAGGGGGAGGTCGCCGATGAGCAGTTCTTC
CAIEGEVADEQFF
>TRBJ1-5|TRBV20-1|.|.
TGCAGTGCTAGCTGGCAGGGGAATCAGCCCCAGCATTTT
CSASWQGNQPQHF
>TRBJ2-7|TRBV5-1|TRBD1|.
TGCGCCAGCAGCCAGACCGGGACAGGGACCTACGAGCAGTACTTC
CASSQTGTGTYEQYF
>TRBJ2-7|TRBV25-1|.|.
TGTGCCAGCAGTAGGAGCCAAAGGGGCGAGCAGTACTTC
CASSRSQRGEQYF
>TRBJ2-7|TRBV20-1|TRBD2|few
TGCAGTGCTAGAAGCGGGGGTACCTCCTACGAGCAGTACTTC
CSARSGGTSYEQYF
>TRBJ1-5|TRBV20-1|.|few
TGCAGTGCTATCGAAGGCAGGCCACTCAATCAGCCCCAGCATTTT
CSAIEGRPLNQPQHF
>TRBJ2-3|TRBV20-1|.|.
TGCAGTGGCGTTAGCCCCCCAGATACGCAGTATTTT
CSGVSPPDTQYF
>TRBJ2-3|TRBV5-1|TRBD2|few
TGCGCCAGCAGCTCGGGACTAGCGGGAGGGCTCTCGTCAGATACGCAGTATTTT
CASSSGLAGGLSSDTQYF
>TRBJ2-3|TRBV7-6|TRBD1|few
TGTGCCAGCAGCCCAACAGGGGCTGAGACAGATACGCAGTATTTT
CASSPTGAETDTQYF
>TRBJ1-1|TRBV18|.|.
TGTGCCAGCTCACCACAGGGTGGGTACACTGAAGCTTTCTTT
CASSPQGGYTEAFF
>TRBJ1-1|TRBV25-1|.|.
TGTGCCAGCAGTGCCCGACAGGAAGGAGCTTTCTTT
CASSARQEGAFF
>TRBJ2-1|TRBV4-1|TRBD1|few
TGCGCCAGCAGCCAAGAGCCAGGGGGCTGGTACAATGAGCAGTTCTTC
CASSQEPGGWYNEQFF
>TRBJ2-7|TRBV10-3|TRBD2|.
TGTGCCATCAGTGAAGGTCTAGCGGGAGCCCACGAGCAGTACTTC
CAISEGLAGAHEQYF
>TRBJ1-1|TRBV29-1|TRBD1|many
TGCAGCGTTGAGACAGGGTCCACTGAAGCTTTCTTT
CSVETGSTEAFF
>TRBJ2-3|TRBV12-3/TRBV12-4|.|.
TGTGCCAGCAGACCCCCCAGCACAGATACGCAGTATTTT
CASRPPSTDTQYF
>TRBJ1-1|TRBV28|.|few
TGTGCCAGCAGTTTCCGGGGCAGCCACACTGAAGCTTTCTTT
CASSFRGSHTEAFF
>TRBJ1-2|TRBV4-3|TRBD1|few
TGCGCCAGCAGCCAACTGAGGACAGGGGGCCTTGGCTACACCTTC
CASSQLRTGGLGYTF
>TRBJ2-1|TRBV7-9|.|.
TGTGCCAGCAGCTCGACCCTGAGAGAGCAGTTCTTC
CASSSTLREQFF
>TRBJ2-2|TRBV12-3/TRBV12-4|.|few
TGTGCCAGCACCGAGCGTGAGGTTGGCACCGGGGAGCTGTTTTTT
CASTEREVGTGELFF
>TRBJ2-3|TRBV4-3|.|few
TGCGCCAGCAGCCAACACCAGCAGAACACAGATACGCAGTATTTT
CASSQHQQNTDTQYF
>TRBJ1-2|TRBV19|.|.
TGTGCCAGTCGAAGGCAGGGGAATGGCTATGGCTACACCTTC
CASRRQGNGYGYTF
>TRBJ1-1|TRBV5-5|TRBD1|few
TGTGCCAGCAGCCGTGGACAGGGGGCATTCACTGAAGCTTTCTTT
CASSRGQGAFTEAFF
>TRBJ2-7|TRBV20-1|TRBD1|many
TGCAGTGCTACCCCAGGGGGCACGGACGAGCAGTACTTC
CSATPGGTDEQYF
>TRBJ2-7|TRBV20-1|TRBD2|.
TGCAGTGCTAGGGGGACTAGCGGGATCTACGAGCAGTACTTC
CSARGTSGIYEQYF
>TRBJ2-3|TRBV29-1|TRBD2|many
TGCAGCGTTGGTAGCGGGACCGACGGTACGCAGTATTTT
CSVGSGTDGTQYF
>TRBJ1-1|TRBV29-1|.|.
TGCAGCGTTGTGAGAGGGGGGGCTGAAGCTTTCTTT
CSVVRGGAEAFF
>TRBJ2-3|TRBV7-3|TRBD2|.
TGTGCCAGCAGCTTTTCGGGACTAGCGGGGGATACGCAGTATTTT
CASSFSGLAGDTQYF
>TRBJ2-1|TRBV29-1|.|few
TGCAGCGTTGAAGACTATCCCCGGGACGGACGCTTACGGTCCTACAATGAGCAGTTCTTC
CSVEDYPRDGRLRSYNEQFF
>TRBJ2-1|TRBV20-1|.|many
TGCAGTGCTAGAGGCCGGGACACAGCCTACAATGAGCAGTTCTTC
CSARGRDTAYNEQFF
>TRBJ1-1|TRBV12-3/TRBV12-4|TRBD1|few
TGTGCCAGCAGCCCAAGGGGACAGGCAAACACTGAAGCTTTCTTT
CASSPRGQANTEAFF
>TRBJ1-4|TRBV4-2|.|.
TGTGCCAGCAGCCAAGATTCGGGGACTTTTGGTGAAAAACTGTTTTTT
CASSQDSGTFGEKLFF
>TRBJ2-7|TRBV24-1|.|.
TGTGCCACCTTTTCCGGTTCCGAGGGGTACGAGCAGTACTTC
CATFSGSEGYEQYF
>TRBJ1-1|TRBV5-6|TRBD1|.
TGTGCCAGCAGCTTGGGGACAGGGGCTGGCACTGAAGCTTTCTTT
CASSLGTGAGTEAFF
>TRBJ2-1|TRBV20-1|.|.
TGCAGTGCTCCGGTGCGCCCGGGGTCCTACAATGAGCAGTTCTTC
CSAPVRPGSYNEQFF
>TRBJ2-2|TRBV12-3/TRBV12-4|.|many
TGTGCCAGCAGTTTGAGGGAGAACACCGGGGAGCTGTTTTTT
CASSLRENTGELFF
>TRBJ1-1|TRBV20-1|.|many
TGCAGTGGGGTGGGCCCGGGGGCTCGGACTGAAGCTTTCTTT
CSGVGPGARTEAFF
>TRBJ1-5|TRBV28|.|.
TGTGCCAGCAGTGTCGGGGAGAGGCCCCAGCATTTT
CASSVGERPQHF
>TRBJ1-4|TRBV4-1|.|.
TGCGCCAGCAGCCATCCCCGGGGTGAAAAACTGTTTTTT
CASSHPRGEKLFF
>TRBJ2-1|TRBV18|.|few
TGTGCCAGCTCCCCGGGTCTACAGGACAATGAGCAGTTCTTC
CASSPGLQDNEQFF
>TRBJ2-3|TRBV7-9|.|.
TGTGCCAGCAGCTTCTCAGATCGGGCCTCAAATCAAGATACGCAGTATTTT
CASSFSDRASNQDTQYF
>TRBJ2-5|TRBV29-1|TRBD2|.
TGCAGCGACCCCAGACTAGCGGGAGTGGTTGAGACCCAGTACTTC
CSDPRLAGVVETQYF
>TRBJ2-7|TRBV28|TRBD2|.
TGTGCCAGCGGCGCGGCGGGAGGGCCGCAGTACTTC
CASGAAGGPQYF
>TRBJ2-7|TRBV5-1|TRBD2|few
TGCGCCAGCAGCTTCGTGGCGGGAGCCGACGAGCAGTACTTC
CASSFVAGADEQYF
>TRBJ1-1|TRBV20-1|.|many
TGCAGTGCTAGACAGAGGTTGAACACTGAAGCTTTCTTT
CSARQRLNTEAFF
>TRBJ1-5|TRBV20-1|.|many
TGCAGTGCTAGAGAATCGGGGCCGAGGGAGCCCCAGCATTTT
CSARESGPREPQHF
>TRBJ1-1|TRBV29-1|.|many
TGCAGCGTGGGACGTGGGGACACTGAAGCTTTCTTT
CSVGRGDTEAFF
>TRBJ1-3|TRBV20-1|.|.
TGCAGTGCTAGATCTTTTCGTTTCGGAAAATCTGGAAACACCATATATTTT
CSARSFRFGKSGNTIYF
>TRBJ2-7|TRBV20-1|TRBD2|many
TGCAGTGCTGCCGAAAGCGGGAGGTTGTCTAACGAGCAGTACTTC
CSAAESGRLSNEQYF
>TRBJ2-7|TRBV5-1|TRBD1|few
TGCGCCAGCAGCCTCGGGACAGGGGTCTACGAGCAGTACTTC
CASSLGTGVYEQYF
>TRBJ2-1|TRBV11-2|TRBD2|few
TGTGCCAGCAGCGCTACAGGGTCTAGCGGGAAGGGTGAGCAGTTCTTC
CASSATGSSGKGEQFF
>TRBJ2-1|TRBV28|.|.
TGTGCCAGCAGTTCCGTAGAGGTGTCCTACAATGAGCAGTTCTTC
CASSSVEVSYNEQFF
>TRBJ2-7|TRBV20-1|TRBD1|many
TGCAGTGCCCGAGGGACAGGGGTTGACGAGCAGTACTTC
CSARGTGVDEQYF
>TRBJ2-7|TRBV20-1|.|many
TGCAGTGCTAGTGTCCGGGACCAGCAGTACTTC
CSASVRDQQYF